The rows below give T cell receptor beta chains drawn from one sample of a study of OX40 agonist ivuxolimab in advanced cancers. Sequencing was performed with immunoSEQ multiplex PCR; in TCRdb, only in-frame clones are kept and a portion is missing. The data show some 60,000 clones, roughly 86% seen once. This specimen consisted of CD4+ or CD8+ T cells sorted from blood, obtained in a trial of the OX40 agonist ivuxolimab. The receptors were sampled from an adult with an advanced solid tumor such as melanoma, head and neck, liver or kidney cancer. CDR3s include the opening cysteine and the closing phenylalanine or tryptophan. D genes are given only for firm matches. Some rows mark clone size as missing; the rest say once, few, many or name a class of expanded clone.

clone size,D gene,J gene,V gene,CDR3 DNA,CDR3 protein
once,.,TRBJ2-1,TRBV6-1,TGTGCCAGCAGGGTTTCAGGGACCTACAATGAGCAGTTCTTC,CASRVSGTYNEQFF
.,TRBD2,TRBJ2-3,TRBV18,TGTGCCAGCTCACCCGCCGGGACTAGCGGTAGCACAGATACGCAGTATTTT,CASSPAGTSGSTDTQYF
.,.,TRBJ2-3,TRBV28,TGTGCCAGCAGTCCCTACAGGGCGACGGTGGATACGCAGTATTTT,CASSPYRATVDTQYF
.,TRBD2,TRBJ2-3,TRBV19,TGTGCCAGTAGTGAACAAGCGGGAGGGGTCACAGATACGCAGTATTTT,CASSEQAGGVTDTQYF
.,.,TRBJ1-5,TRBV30,TGTGCCTGGAGTGTGGGCGGGCCCCAGCATTTT,CAWSVGGPQHF
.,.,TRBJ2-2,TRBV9,TGTGCCAGCAGCAAGGACAGATCGAACACCGGGGAGCTGTTTTTT,CASSKDRSNTGELFF
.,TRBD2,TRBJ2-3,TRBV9,TGTGCCAGCAGCGTAGATCTGGGAGCCGCCATCGGGGCGGGAGGTAACACAGATACGCAGTATTTT,CASSVDLGAAIGAGGNTDTQYF
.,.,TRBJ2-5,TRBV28,TGTGCCAGCAGTTTAGACCGGGCGTTTCAAGAGACCCAGTACTTC,CASSLDRAFQETQYF
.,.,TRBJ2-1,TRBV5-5,TGTGCCAGCAGCTTGCCCGGGACTTTTAATGAGCAGTTCTTC,CASSLPGTFNEQFF
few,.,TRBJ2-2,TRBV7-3,TGTGCCAGCAGGTGGGACCTGGGCACCGGGGAGCTGTTTTTT,CASRWDLGTGELFF
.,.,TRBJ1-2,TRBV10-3,TGTGCCATCAGCCGGACGGAACCAAACTATGGCTACACCTTC,CAISRTEPNYGYTF
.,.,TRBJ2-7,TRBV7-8,TGTGCCAGCAGCGCAGGACAGACCATAAGTCGACGGAGCTCCTACGAGCAGTACTTC,CASSAGQTISRRSSYEQYF
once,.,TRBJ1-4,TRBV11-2,TGTGCCAGCAGCTTAGTTGCTGACAGGACAACTAATGAAAAACTGTTTTTT,CASSLVADRTTNEKLFF
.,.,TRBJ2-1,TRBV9,TGTGCCAGCAGCTTGGATGGACCAATCTACAATGAGCAGTTCTTC,CASSLDGPIYNEQFF
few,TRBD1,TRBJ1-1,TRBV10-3,TGTGCCATCAGTGGGACAGGGAACACTGAAGCTTTCTTT,CAISGTGNTEAFF
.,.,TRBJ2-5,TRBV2,TGTGCCAGCACGAAGAGTAGGCAAGAGACCCAGTACTTC,CASTKSRQETQYF
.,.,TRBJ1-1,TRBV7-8,TGTGCCAGCAGCTTCCAGGGAATTGGTGAAGCTTTCTTT,CASSFQGIGEAFF
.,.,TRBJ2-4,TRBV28,TGTGCCAGCAGTTTCAAATCATTTCGGGCCAAAAACATTCAGTACTTC,CASSFKSFRAKNIQYF
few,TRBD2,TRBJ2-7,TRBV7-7,TGTGCCAGCAGCTTAGCGACGGGGGGGTACGAGCAGTACTTC,CASSLATGGYEQYF
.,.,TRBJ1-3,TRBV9,TGTGCCAGCAGCCCTGGGGCGTCTGGAAACACCATATATTTT,CASSPGASGNTIYF
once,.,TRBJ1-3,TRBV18,TGTGCCAGCTCACCGGCGGGGGGTACTGGAAACACCATATATTTT,CASSPAGGTGNTIYF
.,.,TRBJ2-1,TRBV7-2,TGTGCCAGCAGCTTTATGGTAGACTCGAATGAGCAGTTCTTC,CASSFMVDSNEQFF
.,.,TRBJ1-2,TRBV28,TGTGCCAGCAGTTTTGCGAGGGGTAACTATGGCTACACCTTC,CASSFARGNYGYTF
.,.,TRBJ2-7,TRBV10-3,TGTGCCATCAGTGGCCCCCTCGGAACCAGCCACTACGAGCAGTACTTC,CAISGPLGTSHYEQYF
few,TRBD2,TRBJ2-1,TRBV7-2,TGTGCCAGCAGCTTAGATGGGACTAGCGGGGACAATGAGCAGTTCTTC,CASSLDGTSGDNEQFF
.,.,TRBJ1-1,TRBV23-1,TGCGCCAGCATGCAGGTCGGTCGAGGTGAAGCTTTCTTT,CASMQVGRGEAFF
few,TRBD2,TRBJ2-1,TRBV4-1,TGCGCCAGCAGCCAAAGCGGGGAACCTGGGCAGTTCTTC,CASSQSGEPGQFF